The clone carrying this TCR beta chain is a singleton in its sample. Its antigen is as yet unknown. MiXCR, applied by TCRdb to the reads, yields one record per CDR3 protein. The table records about 100,000 distinct CDR3 sequences, less than 30% of them present only once. These data belong to a study of T cell repertoires in cytomegalovirus infection. Background on the study: Recently identified HLA-C-restricted CMV epitopes were among the peptides used. It can be stated that public TCR beta signatures indicated CMV infection as well as a matching HLA type.

Germline CDR1 is SQVTM and CDR2 is ANQGSEA. CDR3 size: 16 residues. J gave up 1 base and V 6 bases, and 10 bases lay outside the gene matches. Overall study results and limits: Cumulative public TCR beta family frequency identified carriers of CMV plus the relevant HLA.

This TCR came from a human donor in good health (CMV status not recorded). Some clones in this sample may be carry-over from other donors' samples. The sequencing used CD8+ T cells from cultured PBMCs, collected from culture after CMV antigen stimulation. The rearrangement links TRBV29-1 to TRBJ2-5; the match to TRBD2 covers 11 bases. CDR3 DNA sequence: TGCAGCGTCGAATCTTTACTAGCGGGAGCCCAAGAGACCCAGTACTTC. It encodes CSVESLLAGAQETQYF. Full variable domain (missing parts from reference TRBV29-1 and TRBJ2-5): SAVISQKPSRDICQRGTSLTIQCQVDSQVTMMFWYRQQPGQSLTLIATANQGSEATYESGFVIDKFPISRPNLTFSTLTVSNMSPEDSSIYLCSVESLLAGAQETQYFGPGTRLLVL.